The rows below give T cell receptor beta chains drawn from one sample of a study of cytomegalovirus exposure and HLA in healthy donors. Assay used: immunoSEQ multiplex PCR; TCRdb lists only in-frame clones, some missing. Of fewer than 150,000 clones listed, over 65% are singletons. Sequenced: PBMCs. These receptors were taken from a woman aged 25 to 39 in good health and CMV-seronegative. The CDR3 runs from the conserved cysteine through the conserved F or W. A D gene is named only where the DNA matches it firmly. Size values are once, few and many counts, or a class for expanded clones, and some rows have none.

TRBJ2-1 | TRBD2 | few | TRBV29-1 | TGCAGCGTTTACGGGACTAGCGGGGAAGGTGAGCAGTTCTTC | CSVYGTSGEGEQFF
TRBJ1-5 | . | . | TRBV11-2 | TGTGCCAGCGGACAAAATCAGCCCCAGCATTTT | CASGQNQPQHF
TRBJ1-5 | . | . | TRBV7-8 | TGTGCCAGCAGTTCCCCGGGGGGCGGGAACAATCAGCCCCAGCATTTT | CASSSPGGGNNQPQHF
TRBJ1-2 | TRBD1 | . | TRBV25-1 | TGTGCCAGCAGTGAACCGGGACAGCTAAACTATGGCTACACCTTC | CASSEPGQLNYGYTF
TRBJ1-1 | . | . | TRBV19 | TGTGCCAGTAGTATAGCTGAGGCAGGGGCCACTGAAGCTTTCTTT | CASSIAEAGATEAFF
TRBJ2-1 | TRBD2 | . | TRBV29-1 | TGCAGCGTTGAAGGTCTAGCGGGGGGGAGCTCCTACAATGAGCAGTTCTTC | CSVEGLAGGSSYNEQFF
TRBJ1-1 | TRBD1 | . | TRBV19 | TGTGCCAGTAGTGCCTCCAACAGGGGATTGGACACTGAAGCTTTCTTT | CASSASNRGLDTEAFF
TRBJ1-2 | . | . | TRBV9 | TGTGCCAGCAGCGCCGGGGATTCTTCTAACTATGGCTACACCTTC | CASSAGDSSNYGYTF
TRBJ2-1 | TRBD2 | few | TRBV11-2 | TGTGCCAGCAGCCCCCTCCAAGGCGGGGGGATGTCCTACAATGAGCAGTTCTTC | CASSPLQGGGMSYNEQFF
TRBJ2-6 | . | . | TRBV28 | TGTGCCAGCAGTTTAATTTTAGGGGTTGGGGCCAACGTCCTGACTTTC | CASSLILGVGANVLTF
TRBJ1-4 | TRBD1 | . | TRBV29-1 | TGCAGCGTTGCCGGGACAGGGGCAACTAATGAAAAACTGTTTTTT | CSVAGTGATNEKLFF
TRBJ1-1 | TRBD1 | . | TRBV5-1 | TGCGCCAGCAGCTTGACAGGGGGCTTCATGAACACTGAAGCTTTCTTT | CASSLTGGFMNTEAFF
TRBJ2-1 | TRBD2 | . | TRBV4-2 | TGTGCCAGCAGCCGCGGGACTAGCGGGGGGGCCGTTGTCAATGAGCAGTTCTTC | CASSRGTSGGAVVNEQFF
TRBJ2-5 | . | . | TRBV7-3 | TGTGCCAGCAGCAAGCAGGGTCAAGAGACCCAGTACTTC | CASSKQGQETQYF
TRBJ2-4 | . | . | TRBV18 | TGTGCCAGCTCACCATTGACAGGCCTAGCCAAAAACATTCAGTACTTC | CASSPLTGLAKNIQYF
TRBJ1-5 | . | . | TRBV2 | TGTGCCACCTCAGGGGAAGGCCAGCCCCAGCATTTT | CATSGEGQPQHF
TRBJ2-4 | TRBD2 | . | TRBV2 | TGTGCCAGCTCCTGGACTAGTATAAAAAACATTCAGTACTTC | CASSWTSIKNIQYF
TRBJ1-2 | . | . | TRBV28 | TGTGCCAGCAGCCCCCGAGACAGAGATGGCTACACCTTC | CASSPRDRDGYTF
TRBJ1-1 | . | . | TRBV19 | TGTGCCAGTAGTATGATGGGGGCGGGCAGCACTGAAGCTTTCTTT | CASSMMGAGSTEAFF
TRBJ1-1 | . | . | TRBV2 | TGTGCCAGCAGGGGGGGAGAGAACACTGAAGCTTTCTTT | CASRGGENTEAFF
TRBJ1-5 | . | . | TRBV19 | TGTGCCAGTAGTATTAAGGGGTCGGGCAATCAGCCCCAGCATTTT | CASSIKGSGNQPQHF
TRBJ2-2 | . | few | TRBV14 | TGTGCCAGCAGCCCCAGACAGAATGTCGGGGAGCTGTTTTTT | CASSPRQNVGELFF
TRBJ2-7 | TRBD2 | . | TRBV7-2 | TGTGCCAGCAGCCTAACTAGCGGCAACTACGAGCAGTACTTC | CASSLTSGNYEQYF
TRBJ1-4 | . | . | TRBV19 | TGTGCCAGTAGTATGCAGGGCACTAATGAAAAACTGTTTTTT | CASSMQGTNEKLFF
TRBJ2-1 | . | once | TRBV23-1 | TGCGCCAGCAGTCAACCGTTAAGGACAGTCCTTATATCTAAGCAGTTCTTC | CASSQPLRTVLISKQFF
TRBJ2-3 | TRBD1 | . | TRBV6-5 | TGTGCCAGTCACAGGGGGCAGGATGGAGATACGCAGTATTTT | CASHRGQDGDTQYF
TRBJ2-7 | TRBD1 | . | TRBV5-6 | TGTGCCAGCAGCCGGACAGGGTCCTCCTACGAGCAGTACTTC | CASSRTGSSYEQYF
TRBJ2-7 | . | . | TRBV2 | TGTGCCAGCGGAGGCAGTAAGGGAATTTACGAGCAGTACTTC | CASGGSKGIYEQYF
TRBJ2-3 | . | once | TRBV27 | TGTGCCAGCAGTTTATCCGACAACACAGATACGCAGTATTTT | CASSLSDNTDTQYF
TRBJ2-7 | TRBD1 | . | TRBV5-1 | TGCGCCAGCAGGGCCGGGACAGGGAACCAGGAGCAGTACTTC | CASRAGTGNQEQYF
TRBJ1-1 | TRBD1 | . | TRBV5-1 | TGCGCCAGCAGCAGGGACAGGGAGACTGAAGCTTTCTTT | CASSRDRETEAFF
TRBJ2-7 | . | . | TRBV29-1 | TGCAGCGCTCGGAAGGACAGCTACGAGCAGTACTTC | CSARKDSYEQYF
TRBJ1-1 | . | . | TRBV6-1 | TGTGCCAGCAACTTTGGGAGGAAAAATGAAGCTTTCTTT | CASNFGRKNEAFF
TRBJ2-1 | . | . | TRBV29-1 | TGCAGCGTTTGTGAGCCCGGGAATGAGCAGTTCTTC | CSVCEPGNEQFF
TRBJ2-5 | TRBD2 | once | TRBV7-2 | TGTGCCAGCAGCTGGACTAGCGGGGGGCGGGAGGCCCAGTACTTC | CASSWTSGGREAQYF
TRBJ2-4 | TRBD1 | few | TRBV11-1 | TGTGCCAGCAGCATTGGGACAGGGAAAAACATTCAGTACTTC | CASSIGTGKNIQYF
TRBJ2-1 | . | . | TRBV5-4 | TGTGCCAGCAGAGAGGGCCACAATGAGCAGTTCTTC | CASREGHNEQFF
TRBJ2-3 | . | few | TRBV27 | TGTGCCAGCAGTAACAGGGCCGCAGATACGCAGTATTTT | CASSNRAADTQYF
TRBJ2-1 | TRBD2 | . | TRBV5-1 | TGCGCCAGCAGCCCCGGGACTAGCAATGAGCAGTTCTTC | CASSPGTSNEQFF
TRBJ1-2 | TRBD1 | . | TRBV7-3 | TGTGCCAGCAGCTCCTCCGGGACAGCCTATGGCTACACCTTC | CASSSSGTAYGYTF
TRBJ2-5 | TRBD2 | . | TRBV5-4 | TGTGCCAGCAGCTCGGATTCTAGCGGGAGGCAAGAGACCCAGTACTTC | CASSSDSSGRQETQYF
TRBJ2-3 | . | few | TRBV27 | TGTGCCAGCAAAGCAGGAACGGTGGTTGGGGATACGCAGTATTTT | CASKAGTVVGDTQYF
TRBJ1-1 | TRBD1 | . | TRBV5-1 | TGCGCCAGCAGCTCCTCAGGGGGCATGAACACTGAAGCTTTCTTT | CASSSSGGMNTEAFF
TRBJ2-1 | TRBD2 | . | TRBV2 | TGTGCCAGCATCGCTAAAGCGGGGGGCTACAATGAGCAGTTCTTC | CASIAKAGGYNEQFF
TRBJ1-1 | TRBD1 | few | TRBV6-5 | TGTGCCAGCAGCCCCCCGGGACAGGTTGAAGCTTTCTTT | CASSPPGQVEAFF
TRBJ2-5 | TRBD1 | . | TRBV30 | TGTGCCTGGAGGACAGGGGCGGAGACCCAGTACTTC | CAWRTGAETQYF
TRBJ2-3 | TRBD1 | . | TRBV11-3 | TGTGCCAGCAGCTTGGGACAGGGGGCGCCGGATACGCAGTATTTT | CASSLGQGAPDTQYF
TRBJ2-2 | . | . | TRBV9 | TGTGCCAGCAGCCCTAAGAACACCGGGGAGCTGTTTTTT | CASSPKNTGELFF
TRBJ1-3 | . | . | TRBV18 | TGTGCCAGCTCACAGAGCTCTGGAAACACCATATATTTT | CASSQSSGNTIYF
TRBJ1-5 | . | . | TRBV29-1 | TGCAGCGTACAGGAATCCAATCAGCCCCAGCATTTT | CSVQESNQPQHF
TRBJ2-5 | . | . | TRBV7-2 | TGTGCCAGCAGCTTATATCAGGAAGAGACCCAGTACTTC | CASSLYQEETQYF
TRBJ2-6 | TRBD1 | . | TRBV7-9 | TGTGCCAGACCCTCCGGGACAGGGATAACTGGGGCCAACGTCCTGACTTTC | CARPSGTGITGANVLTF
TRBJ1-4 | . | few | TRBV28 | TGTGCCAGCAGGCTGCCAGTTGCAACTAATGAAAAACTGTTTTTT | CASRLPVATNEKLFF
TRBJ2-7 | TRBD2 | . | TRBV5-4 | TGTGCCAGCAGCCCAGGACTAGCGGCCTACGAGCAGTACTTC | CASSPGLAAYEQYF
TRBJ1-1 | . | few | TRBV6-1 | TGTGCCAGCAGTACAGGGTCCCTCACTGAAGCTTTCTTT | CASSTGSLTEAFF
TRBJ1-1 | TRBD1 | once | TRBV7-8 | TGTGCCAGCAGCTTAGTAGACAGGGGGAACACTGAAGCTTTCTTT | CASSLVDRGNTEAFF
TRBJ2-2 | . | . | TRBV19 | TGTGCCAGTAGTACAGGGTGGACCGGGGAGCTGTTTTTT | CASSTGWTGELFF
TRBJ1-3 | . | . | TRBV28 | TGTGCCAGCAGCTGGGCTTCAGCTGGAAACACCATATATTTT | CASSWASAGNTIYF
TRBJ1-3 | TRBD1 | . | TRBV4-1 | TGCGCCAGCAGCTTGCAGGGGGCCCTGCTAAACACCATATATTTT | CASSLQGALLNTIYF
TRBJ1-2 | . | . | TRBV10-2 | TGCGCCAGCAGCGGGACATCGGACTATGGCTACACCTTC | CASSGTSDYGYTF